A single sample gave rise to the 24 T cell receptor beta chains below, sequenced in a study of shared clonotypes between healthy human individuals. This table comes from immunoSEQ multiplex PCR, and its TCRdb copy is limited to in-frame clones, with some not included. This sample has roughly 2.2 million clones; 85% to 95% occur once, and the top ten carry 0.39%. Sequencing used naive CD4+ T cells from PBMCs. Specified subset: CD45RA+ positively selected. The origin of the receptors is a man aged 18 to 30 in good health. Some clones in this sample may be carry-over from other donors' samples.

The chain is built from TRBV14 and TRBJ2-7, with 10 bases fitting TRBD2. CDR3 length equals 15 residues. The germline gives CDR1 SGHDN, CDR2 FVKESK. The V segment lost 4 bases and the J segment 5 bases; nucleotides outside the gene matches: 8. CDR3: CASSRVLAGVDEQYF. In nucleotides, the CDR3 is TGTGCCAGCAGCCGGGTCCTAGCGGGAGTTGACGAGCAGTACTTC. Full variable domain (remainder filled in from reference TRBV14 and TRBJ2-7): EAGVTQFPSHSVIEKGQTVTLRCDPISGHDNLYWYRRVMGKEIKFLLHFVKESKQDESGMPNNRFLAERTGGTYSTLKVQPAELEDSGVYFCASSRVLAGVDEQYFGPGTRLTVT.

The chain has TRBV5-6 and TRBJ2-5, with 12 positions matching TRBD1. This CDR3 has 19 residues. Looked up from germline, CDR1 is SGHDT and CDR2 is YYEEEE. V was pared by 2 bases and J by 11 bases, with 22 bases of the junction left unmatched. Here the CDR3 DNA reads TGTGCCAGCAGCTTCTCACCGGGACAGGGGGCTCCTGGGAGTCGGGAGCAGTACTTC. It translates to CASSFSPGQGAPGSREQYF.

The rearrangement joins TRBV10-3 to TRBJ1-1; the D gene is possibly TRBD1 (5 bases). This CDR3 is built from 17 residues. Germline V gene data show CDR1 as ENHRY and CDR2 as SYGVKD. V lost 10 bases, J lost 0 bases, and 24 bases lay in between. CDR3 DNA sequence: TGTGCCACCCACGGGGGATACACGGGAGTCATGAACACTGAAGCTTTCTTT. This encodes CATHGGYTGVMNTEAFF.

The chain is built from TRBV11-3 and TRBJ2-3, with TRBD2 matching over 8 bases. In germline, CDR1 is SGHNT, CDR2 YENEEA. The CDR3 loop spans 15 amino acids. V dropped 5 bases and J dropped 1; count of bases not matched to a gene: 5. CDR3 protein: CASSITSGRTDTQYF. Here the CDR3 DNA reads TGTGCCAGCAGCATTACTAGCGGCCGCACAGATACGCAGTATTTT. The entire variable domain, with the rest obtained from reference TRBV11-3 and TRBJ2-3, is as follows: EAGVVQSPRYKIIEKKQPVAFWCNPISGHNTLYWYLQNLGQGPELLIRYENEEAVDDSQLPKDRFSAERLKGVDSTLKIQPAELGDSAVYLCASSITSGRTDTQYFGPGTRLTVL.

With respect to this clone: This may be a read error, as it is one base from a much larger clone. Different DNA sequences within this sample yield the same CDR3. This chain links TRBV5-1 with TRBJ2-5, with D uncertain. The V end was cut by 4 bases, the J end by 5 bases, with 9 bases between. The CDR3 loop spans 12 amino acids. The germline V gene has CDR1 SGHRS and CDR2 YFSETQ. The CDR3 loop reads CASSLAGETQYF. DNA of the CDR3: TGCGCCAGCAGCCTGGCCGGGGAGACCCAGTACTTC.

V gene TRBV27 combines with J gene TRBJ2-7; 9 nucleotides agree with TRBD2. Germline CDR1 MNHEY, CDR2 SMNVEV (reference sequence). CDR3 size: 13 residues. V lost 1 base to trimming and J lost 7 bases; unmatched junction nucleotides: 2. This chain's CDR3 is CASSLLLAGEQYF. The CDR3 region has the DNA TGTGCCAGCAGTTTATTGCTAGCGGGGGAGCAGTACTTC.

The rearrangement joins TRBV6-1 to TRBJ1-2; D is unresolved. Germline V gene lookup returns CDR1 MNHNS and CDR2 SASEGT. V lost 0 bases and J 8 bases, leaving 16 bases between the germline ends. The CDR3 has 15 amino acids. CDR3 DNA sequence: TGTGCCAGCAGTGAAGCGGTTAGTGGGGTACGGGGCTACACCTTC. Its protein is CASSEAVSGVRGYTF.

This clone was counted a single time. The V gene is TRBV28, the J gene TRBJ2-5, with 11 bases identical to TRBD1. Trimming removed 5 bases from V and 1 base from J; junction bases left unmatched: 3. Germline V CDR1 and CDR2: MDHEN, SYDVKM. This CDR3 contains 15 residues. The CDR3 loop is CASSAGTGGQETQYF. The CDR3, as DNA: TGTGCCAGCAGTGCCGGGACAGGGGGCCAAGAGACCCAGTACTTC.

Regarding this clone: Other DNA sequences in this specimen translate into the identical CDR3. V usage is TRBV7-8 and J usage is TRBJ2-7; 10 bases are shared with TRBD1. Germline assignment: CDR1 SGHVS and CDR2 FQNEAQ. V shed 4 bases and J 3 bases; nucleotides not matched to a gene: 3. The CDR3 spans 14 residues. CDR3 sequence: CASSSRDRGYEQYF. CDR3 DNA sequence: TGTGCCAGCAGCTCCCGGGACAGGGGCTACGAGCAGTACTTC. The full variable domain, its missing parts supplied by reference TRBV7-8 and TRBJ2-7, is GAGVSQSPRYKVAKRGQDVALRCDPISGHVSLFWYQQALGQGPEFLTYFQNEAQLDKSGLPSDRFFAERPEGSVSTLKIQRTQQEDSAVYLCASSSRDRGYEQYFGPGTRLTVT.

CDR3 amino acids: CASSPVGSSGHNEQFF. The CDR3 nucleotides read TGTGCCAGCAGCCCGGTCGGGTCTAGCGGCCACAATGAGCAGTTCTTC. J is TRBJ2-1 and V is TRBV11-2, with 7 nucleotides matching TRBD2. Germline trimming cut 5 bases from V and 5 bases from J; bases unmatched to any gene: 12. The germline V gene encodes CDR1 SGHAT and CDR2 FQNNGV. This CDR3 is built from 16 residues.

This clone is a singleton in its sample. The rearrangement joins TRBV11-2 to TRBJ1-5, with D uncertain. The CDR3 loop spans 13 amino acids. Deletions cut 3 bases from V and 6 bases from J, with 9 bases between. Germline V gene lookup returns CDR1 SGHAT and CDR2 FQNNGV. The CDR3 DNA reads as TGTGCCAGCAGCTTTACCGTGGGTCAGCCCCAGCATTTT. It yields the protein CASSFTVGQPQHF.

This clone was observed a few times. The sample contains more than one DNA sequence encoding this CDR3. This chain connects TRBV19 to TRBJ1-1; D unresolved. V was shortened by 5 bases and J by 4 bases, with 14 bases between the two germline ends. Germline loops: CDR1 LNHDA, CDR2 SQIVND (reference sequence). This CDR3 region has 14 residues. The CDR3 protein is CASSPREGGTEAFF. The DNA for the CDR3 is TGTGCCAGTAGTCCCCGTGAGGGCGGCACTGAAGCTTTCTTT.

J is TRBJ1-4 and V is TRBV19; 8 bases are shared with TRBD1. Germline CDR1 is LNHDA and CDR2 is SQIVND (reference sequence). The CDR3 consists of 14 residues. The J segment lost 7 bases and the V segment lost 6 bases, leaving 7 bases of the junction unmatched. CDR3 sequence: CASSLTGASEKLFF. In DNA form, the CDR3 reads TGTGCCAGTAGCCTGACAGGGGCTAGTGAAAAACTGTTTTTT.

The chain uses TRBV4-1 and TRBJ2-7; 13 positions match TRBD2. CDR1 MGHRA and CDR2 YSYEKL come from the germline V gene. The CDR3 is made up of 17 amino acids. With 3 bases clipped from V and 6 bases from J, the junction kept 11 bases outside the gene matches. The CDR3 DNA is TGCGCCAGCAGCCACCTTGTTGGGACTAGCGGGGCCCGCGAGCAGTACTTC. As protein: CASSHLVGTSGAREQYF.

The CDR3 nucleotides are TGTGCCAGCAGCTTTGTGGGACAGGGGTGGGATGAGCAGTTCTTC. The encoded protein is CASSFVGQGWDEQFF. This chain links TRBV5-6 with TRBJ2-1; 10 nucleotides align to TRBD1. The CDR3 consists of 15 residues. Germline lookup yields CDR1 SGHDT and CDR2 YYEEEE. The V gene end was trimmed by 2 bases and the J gene end by 8 bases; junction bases not matched to a gene: 7.

This clone occurred once. J is TRBJ2-7 and V is TRBV18; possibly TRBD2 for D (5 bases). Germline V gene data show CDR1 as KGHSH and CDR2 as LQKENI. The CDR3 extends over 16 amino acids. V was pared by 4 bases and J by 0 bases, with 16 bases between. CDR3 sequence (DNA): TGTGCCAGCTCACTCGCCCGTTCGGGAAACTCCTACGAGCAGTACTTC. The encoded protein is CASSLARSGNSYEQYF.

J is TRBJ2-1 and V is TRBV28; 7 nucleotides agree with TRBD2. The CDR3 runs to 17 residues. The trim removed 6 bases at V and 1 base at J, leaving 12 bases unmatched. Looked up from germline, CDR1 is MDHEN and CDR2 is SYDVKM. The CDR3 spells CASSPPGRGASYNEQFF. The CDR3 region has the DNA TGTGCCAGCAGCCCACCAGGGAGGGGCGCTTCCTACAATGAGCAGTTCTTC.

V gene TRBV28 combines with J gene TRBJ2-5; 8 bases line up with TRBD2. The CDR3 length is 19 residues. Losses at the gene ends were 2 bases for V and 5 bases for J; bases not matched to a gene: 19. The germline V gene encodes CDR1 MDHEN and CDR2 SYDVKM. Here the CDR3 DNA reads TGTGCCAGCAGTTTACCCGGCGGCGGTTGGCGGGGGGAATGGGAGACCCAGTACTTC. Translation gives CASSLPGGGWRGEWETQYF.

This clone was detected only once. CDR3: CASSYGGGALSYEQFF. In DNA, the CDR3 is TGTGCCAGCAGCTACGGAGGGGGAGCCCTTAGTTATGAGCAGTTCTTC. The J gene is TRBJ2-1, the V gene TRBV11-3; TRBD1 or TRBD2 may be the D gene (6 bases each). CDR1 SGHNT and CDR2 YENEEA come from the germline V gene. The V end was cut by 4 bases, the J end by 8 bases, with 21 bases between. CDR3 length equals 16 residues.

The V gene is TRBV6-5, the J gene TRBJ1-2; 10 bases align to TRBD1. Germline CDR1 reads MNHEY; CDR2 reads SVGAGI. V was clipped by 6 bases and J by 8 bases; unmatched bases: 9. The length of the CDR3 is 14 residues. The CDR3 DNA reads TGTGCCAGCAGCCCGGGACAGGGGAGATCGGGCTACACCTTC. This sequence encodes CASSPGQGRSGYTF.

This sequence joins TRBV5-1 and TRBJ1-1; D ambiguous. The CDR3 covers 15 residues. CDR1 and CDR2 from the germline V gene are SGHRS and YFSETQ. V lost 4 bases and J 4 bases, leaving 17 bases between the germline ends. The CDR3 nucleotides are TGCGCCAGCAGCCCGCTCCCGGGGAGAGCCACTGAAGCTTTCTTT. Its protein is CASSPLPGRATEAFF.

V is TRBV2 and J is TRBJ2-3, with 10 nucleotides matching TRBD2. The CDR3 is 15 amino acids. Losses at the gene ends were 1 base for V and 3 bases for J; bases not matched to a gene: 1. Germline CDR1 reads SNHLY; CDR2 reads FYNNEI. CDR3 amino acids: CASSEDSGRTDTQYF. The CDR3 DNA is TGTGCCAGCAGTGAAGATAGCGGGAGGACAGATACGCAGTATTTT. Full variable domain (rest looked up from reference TRBV2 and TRBJ2-3): EPEVTQTPSHQVTQMGQEVILRCVPISNHLYFYWYRQILGQKVEFLVSFYNNEISEKSEIFDDQFSVERPDGSNFTLKIRSTKLEDSAMYFCASSEDSGRTDTQYFGPGTRLTVL.

The V gene is TRBV5-1, the J gene TRBJ2-7; 11 bases agree with TRBD2. Germline lookup yields CDR1 SGHRS and CDR2 YFSETQ. Trimming took 0 bases from V and 5 from J; bases not matched to a gene: 4. This CDR3 region has 15 residues. The CDR3 region is CASSLELAGVHEQYF. The CDR3 nucleotides are TGCGCCAGCAGCTTGGAACTAGCGGGAGTACACGAGCAGTACTTC.

The genes are TRBV2 and TRBJ2-1, with 9 bases fitting TRBD2. From germline, CDR1 is SNHLY and CDR2 FYNNEI. With 3 bases clipped from V and 9 bases from J, the junction kept 12 bases outside the gene matches. The CDR3 covers 16 residues. In DNA, the CDR3 is TGTGCCAGCAGTGACCTTTCCTCCCTTAGCGGGAGTGAGCAGTTCTTC. Encoded protein: CASSDLSSLSGSEQFF.